One and the same sample provided the 14 T cell receptor beta chains below, sequenced in a study of T cells after yellow fever vaccination. Using its own MiXCR run on the 5' RACE reads, TCRdb lists one record per CDR3 protein. The sample yields 300,000 to 400,000 distinct CDR3 sequences, 4% seen once. Sequenced here: PBMCs, sampled 5 days after the yellow fever booster vaccination. These receptor sequences come from a young man who received the YFV17D yellow fever vaccine.

Ten or more counts support this clonotype. V and J are TRBV5-1 and TRBJ1-5, with D possibly being TRBD1 (5 bases). V gave up 7 bases and J gave up 2 bases, with 7 bases separating them. CDR1 is SGHRS and CDR2 is YFSETQ in the germline V gene. The CDR3 runs to 12 residues. The CDR3 sequence: CASVQGNQPQHF. DNA for the CDR3: TGCGCCAGCGTACAGGGCAATCAGCCCCAGCATTTT.

At least ten counts were recorded for this clonotype. CDR3 in DNA: TGCGCCAGCAGCCAAGCACCCATAACAGATACGCAGTATTTT. Translating it yields CASSQAPITDTQYF. V gene TRBV4-3 combines with J gene TRBJ2-3; D is undetermined. This CDR3 contains 14 residues. V was trimmed by 1 base and J by 3 bases, leaving 8 bases between them. Per the germline V gene, CDR1 is LGHNA and CDR2 is YSLEER.

In its sample, this clonotype was seen a few times. The rearrangement links TRBV19 to TRBJ1-5, with D possibly matching TRBD1 (5 bases). This CDR3 is 15 amino acids long. Germline V gene lookup returns CDR1 LNHDA and CDR2 SQIVND (reference sequence). Trimming pared 4 bases from V and 6 bases from J, leaving 16 bases between. The CDR3 loop reads CASSTRIQGGQPQHF. Here the CDR3 DNA reads TGTGCCAGTAGTACCCGAATTCAGGGCGGTCAGCCCCAGCATTTT. The complete variable domain, with remaining parts taken from reference TRBV19 and TRBJ1-5, reads DGGITQSPKYLFRKEGQNVTLSCEQNLNHDAMYWYRQDPGQGLRLIYYSQIVNDFQKGDIAEGYSVSREKKESFPLTVTSAQKNPTAFYLCASSTRIQGGQPQHFGDGTRLSIL.

The table lists this clonotype with a few counts. This chain uses TRBV5-4 with TRBJ2-3; TRBD2 is a possible D gene (5 bases). V shed 4 bases and J shed 4 bases, with 10 bases lying between them. This CDR3 is 13 amino acids long. CDR1 and CDR2 from the germline V gene are SGHNT and YYREEE (reference sequence). This CDR3 is CASSGERADTQYF. The CDR3 DNA reads as TGTGCCAGCAGCGGAGAGAGGGCAGATACGCAGTATTTT. Complete variable domain (other parts from reference TRBV5-4 and TRBJ2-3): ETGVTQSPTHLIKTRGQQVTLRCSSQSGHNTVSWYQQALGQGPQFIFQYYREEENGRGNFPPRFSGLQFPNYSSELNVNALELDDSALYLCASSGERADTQYFGPGTRLTVL.

This chain joins TRBV3-1 and TRBJ1-5; possible D gene TRBD1, 6 bases. The germline CDR1 and CDR2 sequences are LGHDT and YNNKEL (reference sequence). V was clipped by 3 bases and J by 3 bases, with 9 bases between them. The CDR3 is 14 amino acids. CDR3 bases: TGTGCCAGCAGCCATGGACAGACCAATCAGCCCCAGCATTTT. Its translation is CASSHGQTNQPQHF.

This clonotype appeared a few times. CDR3 nucleotide sequence: TGTGCCAGCAGTGACTCGGGGCTAGGGGGATCGGATGGCTACACCTTC. Amino acid sequence: CASSDSGLGGSDGYTF. The rearrangement uses TRBV6-4 and TRBJ1-2; tentatively, D is TRBD1 (6 bases). The length of the CDR3 is 16 residues. Trimming removed 0 bases at V and 6 bases at J, with 17 bases between. Germline CDR1 MRHNA, CDR2 SNTAGT.

CDR3 sequence reads: CASTKQVGNEQFF. For the CDR3, the DNA is TGTGCCAGCACCAAGCAGGTGGGCAATGAGCAGTTCTTC. The rearrangement links TRBV6-5 to TRBJ2-1, with D unresolved. V was shortened by 7 bases and J by 6 bases, with 13 bases between the two germline ends. This CDR3 is 13 amino acids long. Germline V gene data show CDR1 as MNHEY and CDR2 as SVGAGI.

This clonotype appeared many times. V is TRBV27 and J is TRBJ2-5; the D gene is possibly TRBD2 (7 bases). V shed 6 bases and J shed 1 base, with 15 bases lying between them. The CDR3 has 15 amino acids. Per the germline V gene, CDR1 is MNHEY and CDR2 is SMNVEV (reference sequence). CDR3 in amino acids: CASSPRGGLQETQYF. The CDR3 nucleotides read TGTGCCAGCAGCCCTAGGGGGGGTCTCCAAGAGACCCAGTACTTC.

The rearrangement links TRBV12-3 or TRBV12-4 to TRBJ1-6, with D possibly matching TRBD1 (6 bases). The CDR3 totals 15 residues. The V gene lost 6 bases and the J gene lost 9 bases, with 18 bases spanning the gap. This chain's CDR3 is CASSRPTQGGSPLHF. As DNA, the CDR3 is TGTGCCAGCAGCCGACCCACACAGGGAGGTTCACCCCTCCACTTT.

This clonotype has a handful of counts. The rearrangement joins TRBV20-1 to TRBJ1-5; D perhaps matches TRBD1 (6 bases). This CDR3 contains 15 residues. The germline V gene encodes CDR1 DFQATT and CDR2 SNEGSKA (reference sequence). Trimming took 4 bases from V and 2 from J, leaving 15 bases between them. CDR3 amino acids: CSAISPGVRNQPQHF. The CDR3 DNA sequence: TGCAGTGCTATAAGCCCAGGGGTACGCAATCAGCCCCAGCATTTT.

In this sample, this clonotype turned up many times. This sequence joins TRBV20-1 and TRBJ1-4; 8 bases align to TRBD1. Germline CDR1 is DFQATT and CDR2 is SNEGSKA (reference sequence). V gave up 1 base and J gave up 8 bases; unmatched junction bases: 12. This CDR3 contains 16 residues. CDR3 coding DNA: TGCAGTGCTAGAGGTGCCCCGGGACAGGTACAGGAAAAACTGTTTTTT. Translated, it gives CSARGAPGQVQEKLFF.

This clonotype was counted many times. The J gene is TRBJ1-3, the V gene TRBV29-1; the D is unclear. Germline CDR1 and CDR2: SQVTM and ANQGSEA. V lost 5 bases and J 2 bases, leaving 10 bases between the germline ends. This CDR3 region has 13 residues. The CDR3 spells CSVTEVAGNTIYF. DNA for the CDR3: TGCAGCGTTACTGAGGTGGCTGGAAACACCATATATTTT.

This clonotype was seen ten or more times. V usage is TRBV10-3 and J usage is TRBJ1-5, with 8 nucleotides matching TRBD1. The germline V gene encodes CDR1 ENHRY and CDR2 SYGVKD. Losses at the gene ends were 10 bases for V and 4 bases for J; bases not matched to a gene: 9. The CDR3 contains 14 residues. CDR3 coding DNA: TGTGCCACCCTAGGACAGGGAAGAAATCAGCCCCAGCATTTT. Its protein is CATLGQGRNQPQHF.

This clonotype was counted between two and nine times. V and J are TRBV19 and TRBJ2-5, with 7 nucleotides matching TRBD1. This CDR3 is 16 amino acids long. The germline gives CDR1 LNHDA, CDR2 SQIVND (reference sequence). V was clipped by 4 bases and J by 2 bases; unmatched bases: 10. The CDR3: CASSKITGVPQETQYF. The CDR3 bases are TGTGCCAGTAGTAAAATTACAGGGGTACCTCAAGAGACCCAGTACTTC.